This entry concerns a single T cell receptor beta chain. What it binds is not known. With 6 bases removed from V and 8 bases from J, the gap between germline ends came to 13 bases. Germline assignment: CDR1 MNHEY and CDR2 SVGAGI. The CDR3 extends over 12 amino acids. Libraries were prepared by immunoSEQ multiplex PCR; TCRdb keeps only in-frame clonotypes and omits some of them. The repertoire holds 590 or so clones, with more than 85% as singletons. This entry belongs to a study of stem cell transplantation in POMP-related autoinflammatory disease. Study-wide results and caveats: Unique TRB V-J gene pairings were limited in number in patients with PRAID.

Sequenced: CD4+ follicular helper T cells (Tfh) from PBMCs. This receptor was taken from a human donor in good health. The chain is built from TRBV6-5 and TRBJ1-2; the D gene is possibly TRBD1 (6 bases). The CDR3 sequence is CASSTGFGGYTF. The CDR3 bases are TGTGCCAGCAGCACAGGGTTCGGAGGCTACACCTTC.